These 5 T cell receptor beta chains originate from one sample sequenced in a study of cytomegalovirus exposure and HLA in healthy donors (dated by TCRdb to between 2016 and 2019). The protocol used for the library was the immunoSEQ multiplex PCR assay. For the multiplex PCR, a mixture combining 60 forward primers for TCR Vbeta segments and 13 reverse primers for TCR Jbeta segments was used. TCRdb mirrors the immuneACCESS table, restricted to in-frame sequences. Some clones are absent from its copies; in checked studies, under half trace to an unresolved V gene, and the reason for the others is unknown. The sample profile shows approximately 140,000 clones; around 80% of them were found once. Of the sample, around an eighth is held by the ten largest clones. The sample consisted of PBMCs. The receptors here all came from a man in his forties or fifties in good health and CMV-seropositive.

The rearrangement uses TRBV6-4 and TRBJ2-3; 9 positions agree with TRBD1. The ends lost 6 bases at V and 7 bases at J; junction bases unmatched: 11. CDR1 and CDR2 (germline): MRHNA, SNTAGT. The CDR3 contains 15 residues. CDR3 bases: TGTGCCAGCAGCTACGCGACAGGGGGTGGTTATACGCAGTATTTT. Protein product: CASSYATGGGYTQYF.

The CDR3 nucleotides read TGTGCCAGCAGCTTAAGCGGGACTAGTCTTGAATATGAGCAGTTCTTC. As protein: CASSLSGTSLEYEQFF. V gene TRBV11-2 combines with J gene TRBJ2-1; 8 bases are a match to TRBD2. Trimming cost V 2 bases and J 8 bases; bases outside gene matches: 11. This CDR3 contains 16 residues. Germline CDR1 SGHAT, CDR2 FQNNGV.

This chain connects TRBV27 to TRBJ2-7, with 10 nucleotides matching TRBD2. The V segment lost 5 bases and the J segment 3 bases; nucleotides outside the gene matches: 4. The CDR3 length is 14 residues. Germline values: CDR1 MNHEY, CDR2 SMNVEV (reference sequence). The CDR3 loop reads CASSPRTSGYEQYF. The CDR3 region has the DNA TGTGCCAGCAGTCCCCGGACTAGCGGCTACGAGCAGTACTTC.

The V gene is TRBV6-5, the J gene TRBJ2-3, with TRBD1 as a possible D gene (6 bases). The CDR3 spans 15 residues. The germline V and J ends were trimmed by 6 bases and 0 bases, with 13 bases remaining between them. Germline V CDR1 and CDR2: MNHEY, SVGAGI. CDR3 sequence: CASSPDSLSTDTQYF. The CDR3 nucleotides read TGTGCCAGCAGCCCGGACAGCTTAAGCACAGATACGCAGTATTTT.

V is TRBV2 and J is TRBJ2-2; TRBD1 matches at 9 bases. The CDR3 spans 13 residues. In germline, CDR1 is SNHLY, CDR2 FYNNEI. The junction had 4 bases not matched to a gene; V was cut back by 8 bases and J by 6 bases. Here the CDR3 reads CASGRQGAGELFF. CDR3 DNA: TGTGCCAGCGGGAGACAGGGGGCCGGGGAGCTGTTTTTT. Together with reference TRBV2 and TRBJ2-2, the CDR3 gives the full variable domain: EPEVTQTPSHQVTQMGQEVILRCVPISNHLYFYWYRQILGQKVEFLVSFYNNEISEKSEIFDDQFSVERPDGSNFTLKIRSTKLEDSAMYFCASGRQGAGELFFGEGSRLTVL.